The clone carrying this TCR beta chain was observed at least ten times. The antigen is undetermined. This sample is part of a study of neurological immune-mediated disorders. Time point here: longitudinal time-point 2. Findings and caveats of the study: Patients with HTLV-1-associated myelopathy had the highest level of TCR clonal expansion, whereas patients with multiple sclerosis had the lowest level, falling beneath the level found in healthy controls.

The CDR3 runs to 15 residues. Germline V gives CDR1 SNHLY, CDR2 FYNNEI. Trimming removed 4 bases from V and 2 bases from J; junction bases left unmatched: 5. TCRdb re-analysed the 5' RACE reads in MiXCR, keeping a single row per CDR3 protein. Among some 60,000 distinct CDR3 sequences, more than 7.5% were seen once, and the ten largest hold 9.5% to 15%. The receptor comes from a man younger than 40 in good health. The rearrangement joins TRBV2 to TRBJ1-3, with 7 bases fitting TRBD1. Material for sequencing was PBMCs. The CDR3 DNA reads as TGTGCCAGCAGTGTTGAAGGGGGCACTGGAAACACCATATATTTT. It codes for CASSVEGGTGNTIYF.